Listed below are T cell receptor beta chains from one sample, sequenced in a study of early T cells in non-severe SARS-CoV-2 infection. TCRdb re-analysed the 5' RACE reads in MiXCR, keeping a single row per CDR3 protein. The repertoire consists of 85,000 to 100,000 distinct CDR3 sequences, with about 15% occurring once and the leading ten covering 4.5% to 6.5%. The sequencing used whole blood, collected at baseline. These receptors originate from an adult who was a healthcare worker with PCR-confirmed SARS-CoV-2 infection or an uninfected control (not recorded which). The CDR3 runs from the conserved cysteine through the conserved F or W. The D gene is left open where the match is weak.

TRBV5-1	NA	CASSYKRDRPYEQYF
TRBV30	NA	CAISPAGRFQIF
TRBV9	TRBD2	CASSEREGVAETQYF
TRBV7-8	NA	CASSPHRVTDQPQHF
TRBV6-4	NA	CAGGDSPSEQYF
TRBV28	NA	CASRDMGYGYTF
TRBV4-3	NA	CASSQVPSSGNTIYF
TRBV6-6	NA	CASSYGAMSTEAFF
TRBV4-1	TRBD1	CASSQLTGTYYGYTF
TRBV5-6	TRBD2	CASSSTGTSDEQFF
TRBV12-3/TRBV12-4	NA	CAAMTAGVEKLFF
TRBV12-3/TRBV12-4	NA	CASSPTGNRDTQYF
TRBV6-2/TRBV6-3	NA	CASRLMGGEQYF
TRBV7-2	NA	CASSSDGETQYF
TRBV18	NA	CASSPLTPPTGFGNEQFF
TRBV20-1	NA	CRAKLGGTEAFF